The rows below give T cell receptor beta chains drawn from one sample of a study of T-cell reconstitution after alpha-beta-depleted transplantation in children. Each CDR3 protein is one row after TCRdb ran MiXCR on the PCR reads. The sample yields about 900,000 distinct CDR3 sequences, about 26% seen once. Sequencing was performed on PBMCs, mostly from graft donor cells, taken 360 days after TCRalphabeta/CD19-depleted stem cell transplant. The source of these receptors is a boy under two years old who had a stem cell transplant for SCID, so the T cells may come from the graft donor. Both conserved end residues are part of each CDR3. A D gene is named only where the DNA matches it firmly. For some rows the clone size is stated as once, few or many, or as a class when expanded; others skip it.

cdr3_nt | cdr3_aa | v_call | d_call | clone_size | j_call
TGCGCCAGCAGCTTGACGGAAGATCATCAGCCCCAGCATTTT | CASSLTEDHQPQHF | TRBV5-1 | NA | few | TRBJ1-5
TGTGCCAGTAGTAGGGGACAGGATAGCAATCAGCCCCAGCATTTT | CASSRGQDSNQPQHF | TRBV19 | TRBD1 | NA | TRBJ1-5
TGTGCCAGCAGACAGGGGCCGAATCAGCCCCAGCATTTT | CASRQGPNQPQHF | TRBV12-3/TRBV12-4 | TRBD1 | NA | TRBJ1-5
TGTGCCAGCAGCTTGGGACTAGCGGAACTAGAGACCCAGTACTTC | CASSLGLAELETQYF | TRBV5-8 | TRBD2 | few | TRBJ2-5
TGTGCCTGGAGTGTTGGGGGGCCAGGGGATACGCAGTATTTT | CAWSVGGPGDTQYF | TRBV30 | NA | once | TRBJ2-3
TGCGCCAGCAGCTTGGAGGGGGAGGCAGATACGCAGTATTTT | CASSLEGEADTQYF | TRBV5-1 | NA | few | TRBJ2-3
TGTGCCAGCAGTCCCTACCAGGGAAGCGAGGAGCTGTTTTTT | CASSPYQGSEELFF | TRBV12-3/TRBV12-4 | NA | NA | TRBJ2-2
TGTGCCACCAGGCTCAGGGGGAAAGGATACAATGAGCAGTTCTTC | CATRLRGKGYNEQFF | TRBV15 | TRBD1 | few | TRBJ2-1
TGTGCCAGCAGCCAAGCGGGGGGGCCCGATAATGAGCAGTTCTTC | CASSQAGGPDNEQFF | TRBV3-1 | TRBD2 | few | TRBJ2-1
TGCGCCAGCCGCGGGACACCGATTATGAACACTGAAGCTTTCTTT | CASRGTPIMNTEAFF | TRBV5-1 | NA | NA | TRBJ1-1
TGCAGTGCTAGCCCCGGGACAGGGGGCACAGATACGCAGTATTTT | CSASPGTGGTDTQYF | TRBV20-1 | TRBD1 | few | TRBJ2-3
TGTGCCAGCAGCTTCGACGGACAGGCCGCAGATACGCAGTATTTT | CASSFDGQAADTQYF | TRBV7-3 | TRBD1 | NA | TRBJ2-3
TGCAGTGCTAGAGAATGGGGCAGGGGGGAGACCCAGTACTTC | CSAREWGRGETQYF | TRBV20-1 | TRBD1 | NA | TRBJ2-5
TGTGCCAGCAGCAGCCCGGGACTAGCGGAACAAGAGACCCAGTACTTC | CASSSPGLAEQETQYF | TRBV6-2/TRBV6-3 | TRBD2 | few | TRBJ2-5
TGCAGCGTGCTATGGGATACCGGGGAGCTGTTTTTT | CSVLWDTGELFF | TRBV29-1 | NA | NA | TRBJ2-2
TGTGCCAGCAGCTTATTGGGGACAGGGGATGAGCAGTTCTTC | CASSLLGTGDEQFF | TRBV7-9 | TRBD1 | NA | TRBJ2-1
TGCAGTGTTTCGGGATCCTCAGAGACCCAGTACTTC | CSVSGSSETQYF | TRBV20-1 | NA | NA | TRBJ2-5
TGCGCCAGCAGCGCCACTACCTCCTACGAGCAGTACTTC | CASSATTSYEQYF | TRBV4-1 | NA | NA | TRBJ2-7
TGCGCCAGCAGCCAAGAAGGCAGGTTTTATAGGGGAGCTTTCTTT | CASSQEGRFYRGAFF | TRBV4-1 | NA | NA | TRBJ1-1
TGTGCCAGCAGTTTAGCGCGACAGCGAGACAATGAGCAGTTCTTC | CASSLARQRDNEQFF | TRBV12-3/TRBV12-4 | NA | NA | TRBJ2-1
TGTGCCAGCAGCCAACTCGGACTAGCGGAACACTACGAGCAGTACTTC | CASSQLGLAEHYEQYF | TRBV14 | TRBD2 | NA | TRBJ2-7
TGCAGTGCTAGTAGATCAAAGGGTCAGGGGAGTGAGCAGTTCTTC | CSASRSKGQGSEQFF | TRBV20-1 | NA | few | TRBJ2-1
TGCGCCAGCAGCCACTTGGGAGGATTAGAAAAACTGTTTTTT | CASSHLGGLEKLFF | TRBV5-1 | NA | NA | TRBJ1-4
TGTGCCAGCAGCCGGAGGAGCTCCCCACGCAGGGGCACAGATACGCAGTATTTT | CASSRRSSPRRGTDTQYF | TRBV11-1 | NA | NA | TRBJ2-3
TGCAGTGCTAGAGTGGATGGTCGGGCCCCCAATGAGCAGTTCTTC | CSARVDGRAPNEQFF | TRBV20-1 | NA | few | TRBJ2-1
TGTGCCAGCAGCGAGACGGGCTGGGACTACGAGCAGTACTTC | CASSETGWDYEQYF | TRBV7-2 | NA | NA | TRBJ2-7
TGTGCCAGTAGAAAGACAGGGGCCCTCAATCAGCCCCAGCATTTT | CASRKTGALNQPQHF | TRBV19 | TRBD1 | NA | TRBJ1-5
TGTGCCACCAGTGATTTCGCTGGGGCCAACGTCCTGACTTTC | CATSDFAGANVLTF | TRBV24-1 | NA | NA | TRBJ2-6
TGTGCCAGCAGTTTATCGGGGGGGACCAATTACGAGCAGTACTTC | CASSLSGGTNYEQYF | TRBV27 | TRBD2 | NA | TRBJ2-7
TGTGCCACCAGTGACCCGAGAGAACCCAATCAGCCCCAGCATTTT | CATSDPREPNQPQHF | TRBV24-1 | NA | many | TRBJ1-5
TGTGCCAGCAGCTTAGATATCGGGACATTCGTCCAAGAGACCCAGTACTTC | CASSLDIGTFVQETQYF | TRBV11-2 | NA | few | TRBJ2-5
TGTGCCAGCAGCTTAGGACAGGCCTCTTATTCACCCCTCCACTTT | CASSLGQASYSPLHF | TRBV7-6 | NA | NA | TRBJ1-6
TGTGCCAGCAGTCCCACCCCGGGACTGGGTAGCGGGGGTCGGAAGACCCAGTACTTC | CASSPTPGLGSGGRKTQYF | TRBV12-3/TRBV12-4 | TRBD2 | NA | TRBJ2-5
TGTGCCAGCAGTGACAGGGGGTCAAGCACCGGGGAGCTGTTTTTT | CASSDRGSSTGELFF | TRBV12-3/TRBV12-4 | TRBD1 | few | TRBJ2-2
TGCGCCAGCAGCCCGTTGGGTCCCCAGCCCCAGCATTTT | CASSPLGPQPQHF | TRBV5-1 | NA | few | TRBJ1-5
TGCGCCAGCAGCCAAGATTTACACGGACTAGCGGGAGGTGAGACCCAGTACTTC | CASSQDLHGLAGGETQYF | TRBV4-1 | TRBD2 | NA | TRBJ2-5
TGTGCCAGGAGTGAATATGGGGGAGCGACTGAAGCTTTCTTT | CARSEYGGATEAFF | TRBV25-1 | NA | NA | TRBJ1-1
TGTGCCAGCAGCCCCGAAGTTCTCGGTTCCTACGAGCAGTACTTC | CASSPEVLGSYEQYF | TRBV7-6 | NA | few | TRBJ2-7
TGTGCCAGCAGCTTGGAAAGAGTAACGGGGTTCTACGAGCAGTACTTC | CASSLERVTGFYEQYF | TRBV5-6 | NA | NA | TRBJ2-7
TGCGCCAGCAGCCCAGTCGACAGCACCGGGGAGCTGTTTTTT | CASSPVDSTGELFF | TRBV4-1 | NA | once | TRBJ2-2
TGCAGTGCTAGACCGGGGACTAGCGCCTACAATGAGCAGTTCTTC | CSARPGTSAYNEQFF | TRBV20-1 | TRBD2 | few | TRBJ2-1
TGTGCCAGCAGCATACTACAGTTCCTCCAAGATAATTCACCCCTCCACTTT | CASSILQFLQDNSPLHF | TRBV9 | NA | few | TRBJ1-6
TGTGCCAGCAGTCTCTTATGGGGCGCGAAGGACACTGAAGCTTTCTTT | CASSLLWGAKDTEAFF | TRBV27 | NA | NA | TRBJ1-1
TGCGCCAGCAGCTCCCCAGGAGGCCCCCAGCATTTT | CASSSPGGPQHF | TRBV5-1 | NA | NA | TRBJ1-5
TGTGCCAGCAGCTCATGGAGGCAGCTCATAAATGAAAAACTGTTTTTT | CASSSWRQLINEKLFF | TRBV2 | NA | NA | TRBJ1-4
TGCAGTGCCAGGGGGAGCGGGAACCAAGAGACCCAGTACTTC | CSARGSGNQETQYF | TRBV20-1 | NA | NA | TRBJ2-5
TGCGCCAGCACAAAGTCGATACCGACAGGTCCCTCCTACGAGCAGTACTTC | CASTKSIPTGPSYEQYF | TRBV5-1 | NA | NA | TRBJ2-7
TGTGCCAGCAGTTTATATAAGGGGCCGAACACCGGGGAGCTGTTTTTT | CASSLYKGPNTGELFF | TRBV27 | NA | NA | TRBJ2-2
TGCAGTGCTACCAGGAGGGGGGAGACAACTAATGAAAAACTGTTTTTT | CSATRRGETTNEKLFF | TRBV20-1 | NA | NA | TRBJ1-4
TGTGCCAGCAGCTTAATGGCAGTGGGGCTCTACGAGCAGTACTTC | CASSLMAVGLYEQYF | TRBV7-2 | NA | NA | TRBJ2-7
TGTGCCAGCAGCGTACTCGACATGGGGTTTCTCTCTGGAAACACCATATATTTT | CASSVLDMGFLSGNTIYF | TRBV11-1 | NA | few | TRBJ1-3
TGTGCCACCAGCACCGACAGAAACAATCAGCCCCAGCATTTT | CATSTDRNNQPQHF | TRBV15 | NA | few | TRBJ1-5
TGTGCCAGCAGTACCCACTCTCGCTACACTGAAGCTTTCTTT | CASSTHSRYTEAFF | TRBV12-3/TRBV12-4 | NA | NA | TRBJ1-1
TGCGCCAGCAGCTTTATGTCTAGCGGGAACTACAATGAGCAGTTCTTC | CASSFMSSGNYNEQFF | TRBV5-1 | TRBD2 | few | TRBJ2-1
TGCGCCAGCAGCCAAAACCAGGGATACCTGGGCAATGAGCAGTTCTTC | CASSQNQGYLGNEQFF | TRBV4-3 | NA | few | TRBJ2-1
TGTGCCAGCAGCCCCACTAGCGGGGAGTCCTACGAGCAGTACTTC | CASSPTSGESYEQYF | TRBV28 | TRBD2 | few | TRBJ2-7
TGTGCCAGCGTTGGGACAGGGCCCTACGAGCAGTACTTC | CASVGTGPYEQYF | TRBV2 | TRBD1 | NA | TRBJ2-7
TGTGCCAGCAGTGAGTTGGCAGACCGTAGCGGGAGCTCCTACGAGCAGTACTTC | CASSELADRSGSSYEQYF | TRBV2 | TRBD2 | few | TRBJ2-7
TGTGCCAGCAGTTACCGGCAGGGCAGCACCGGGGAGCTGTTTTTT | CASSYRQGSTGELFF | TRBV6-5 | NA | few | TRBJ2-2